This T cell receptor beta chain derives from a study of long-term antiretroviral therapy in people with HIV. Study overall: There is a gap of about a decade between the earliest samples and the later 2015 immediate-ART recommendation. Notes on the study in general: Increased diversity was seen after ART, yet it remained lower than in transplant donor controls.

The libraries were made with immunoSEQ v3.0 at survey level. Using immunoSEQ multiplex PCR, the repertoire was profiled, and TCRdb retains in-frame clones only, with some absent. The table shows 20,000 to 25,000 clones, with 85% occurring only once. A note on this clone: Its antigen is still unknown.

Trimming took off 2 bases at V and 1 base at J, with 8 bases between the two ends. CDR1 is LNHDA and CDR2 is SQIVND in the germline V gene (reference sequence). The CDR3 extends over 14 amino acids. The rearrangement links TRBV19 to TRBJ1-1; D remains ambiguous. This TCR was recovered from a man between 40 and 49 years old with HIV. Sequenced material: unsorted PBMCs, taken 1.6 years after starting antiretroviral therapy. DNA for the CDR3: TGTGCCAGTAGTATACCCAGGAGGAACACTGAAGCTTTCTTT. It yields the protein CASSIPRRNTEAFF. The full variable domain, in which reference TRBV19 and TRBJ1-1 provide the parts outside the CDR3, is DGGITQSPKYLFRKEGQNVTLSCEQNLNHDAMYWYRQDPGQGLRLIYYSQIVNDFQKGDIAEGYSVSREKKESFPLTVTSAQKNPTAFYLCASSIPRRNTEAFFGQGTRLTVV.